One and the same sample provided the 5 T cell receptor beta chains below, sequenced in a study of read filtering for tumor transcriptome and immune sequencing. From approximately 430 ng of RNA, a library with molecular barcoded alpha/delta and beta/gamma adaptors was made. From the reads, TCRdb called clonotypes with MiXCR, one entry per CDR3 protein. The sample shows under 150,000 distinct CDR3 sequences, roughly an eighth of them seen only once. The sample comprised a population of CD138-negative cells sorted from bone marrow. The receptors were sampled from a donor aged 40 or older with multiple myeloma.

This clonotype was observed many times. The chain is built from TRBV6-2 or TRBV6-3 and TRBJ1-5; 7 bases agree with TRBD1. Unmatched junction bases numbered 1, after V lost 0 bases and J lost 2 bases. This CDR3 has 15 amino acids. Looked up from germline, CDR1 is MNHEY and CDR2 is SVGEGT. CDR3 residues: CASSYSGQGNQPQHF. In DNA form, the CDR3 reads TGTGCCAGCAGTTACTCTGGACAGGGCAATCAGCCCCAGCATTTT.

This clonotype was observed many times. The V gene is TRBV13, the J gene TRBJ2-5; D might be TRBD2 (5 bases). V was cut by 0 bases and J by 4 bases, with 12 bases left in between. Germline assignment: CDR1 PRHDT and CDR2 FYEKMQ (reference sequence). The CDR3 is 15 residues long. The CDR3 DNA follows: TGTGCCAGCAGCTTAGGCGGGGTATCGGTAGAGACCCAGTACTTC. Translating gives CASSLGGVSVETQYF.

This clonotype turned up a few times. The V call is TRBV7-9, the J call TRBJ1-3; D gene uncertain. V was clipped by 5 bases and J by 0 bases, with 11 bases between them. There are 15 residues in the CDR3. Looked up from germline, CDR1 is SEHNR and CDR2 is FQNEAQ (reference sequence). The CDR3 spells CASSPVGSSGNTIYF. CDR3 nucleotides: TGTGCCAGCAGCCCAGTGGGAAGCTCTGGAAACACCATATATTTT.

This clonotype was found many times. The chain employs TRBV29-1 and TRBJ2-1; TRBD2 agrees at 14 bases. This CDR3 contains 14 residues. The germline V gene has CDR1 SQVTM and CDR2 ANQGSEA. J gave up 7 bases and V 7 bases, and 6 bases lay outside the gene matches. The CDR3 nucleotides are TGCAGCGCCGGACTAGCGGGAGGTCTGAATGAGCAGTTCTTC. Its protein is CSAGLAGGLNEQFF.

CDR3 sequence (DNA): TGTGCCAGCAGCCCCCTCGTGTCTGGGGCCAACGTCCTGACTTTC. Translating gives CASSPLVSGANVLTF. V is TRBV7-9 and J is TRBJ2-6; unclear D gene. This CDR3 has 15 residues. The germline CDR1 and CDR2 sequences are SEHNR and FQNEAQ (reference sequence). V was cut by 5 bases and J by 1 base, with 9 bases left in between. The full variable domain, rest sourced from reference TRBV7-9 and TRBJ2-6, is DTGVSQNPRHKITKRGQNVTFRCDPISEHNRLYWYRQTLGQGPEFLTYFQNEAQLEKSRLLSDRFSAERPKGSFSTLEIQRTEQGDSAMYLCASSPLVSGANVLTFGAGSRLTVL.